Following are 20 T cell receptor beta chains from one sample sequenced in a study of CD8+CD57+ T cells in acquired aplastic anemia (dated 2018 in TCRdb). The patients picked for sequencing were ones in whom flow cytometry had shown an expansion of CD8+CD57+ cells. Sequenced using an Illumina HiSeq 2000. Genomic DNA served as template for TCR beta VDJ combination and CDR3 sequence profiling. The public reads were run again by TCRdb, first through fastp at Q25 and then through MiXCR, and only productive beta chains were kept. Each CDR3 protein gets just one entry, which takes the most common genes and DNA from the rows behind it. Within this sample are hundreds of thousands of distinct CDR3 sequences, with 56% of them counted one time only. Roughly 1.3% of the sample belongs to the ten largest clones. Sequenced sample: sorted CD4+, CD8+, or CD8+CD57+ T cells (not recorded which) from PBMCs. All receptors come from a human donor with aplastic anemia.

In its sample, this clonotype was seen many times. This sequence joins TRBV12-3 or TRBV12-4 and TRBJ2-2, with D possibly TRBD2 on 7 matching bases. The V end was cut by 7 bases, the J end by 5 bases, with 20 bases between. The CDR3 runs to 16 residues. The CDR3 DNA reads TGTGCCAGCACTCCGGCGGGGGCGGTGATGACCGGGGAGCTGTTTTTT. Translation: CASTPAGAVMTGELFF.

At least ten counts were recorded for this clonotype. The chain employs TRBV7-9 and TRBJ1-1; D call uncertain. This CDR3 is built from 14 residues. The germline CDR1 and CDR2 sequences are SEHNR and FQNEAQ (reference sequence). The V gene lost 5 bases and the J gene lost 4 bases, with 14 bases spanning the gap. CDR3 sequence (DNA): TGTGCCAGCAGCGCTCCCAGTCGGGGCACTGAAGCTTTCTTT. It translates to CASSAPSRGTEAFF.

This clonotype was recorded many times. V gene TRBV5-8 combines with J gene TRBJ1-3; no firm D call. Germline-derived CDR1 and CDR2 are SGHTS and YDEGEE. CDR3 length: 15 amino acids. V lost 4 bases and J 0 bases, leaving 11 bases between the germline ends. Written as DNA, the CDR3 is TGTGCCAGCAGCCCCGGGCTCAACTCTGGAAACACCATATATTTT. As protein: CASSPGLNSGNTIYF.

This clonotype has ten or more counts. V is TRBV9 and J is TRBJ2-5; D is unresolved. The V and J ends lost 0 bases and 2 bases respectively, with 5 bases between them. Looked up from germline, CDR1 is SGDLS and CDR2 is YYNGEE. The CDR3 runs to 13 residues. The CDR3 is CASSVDPQETQYF. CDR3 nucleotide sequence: TGTGCCAGCAGCGTAGATCCGCAAGAGACCCAGTACTTC.

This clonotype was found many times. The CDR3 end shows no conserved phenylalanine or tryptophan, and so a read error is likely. Here the CDR3 reads CASSLYGALLHL. The CDR3 nucleotides are TGTGCCAGCAGCTTATATGGGGCCCTCCTCCACCTT. This chain connects TRBV7-9 to TRBJ1-6, with a tentative D call TRBD1 (5 bases). Germline CDR1 and CDR2: SEHNR and FQNEAQ (reference sequence). The CDR3 covers 12 residues. Trimming cost V 2 bases and J 15 bases, with 11 bases left between them.

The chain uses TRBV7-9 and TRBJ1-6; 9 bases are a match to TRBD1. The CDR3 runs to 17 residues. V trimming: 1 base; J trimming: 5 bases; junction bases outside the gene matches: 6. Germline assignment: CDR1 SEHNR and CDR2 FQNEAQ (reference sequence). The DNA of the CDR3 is TGTGCCAGCAGCTTAGGGGGGGACAGGGCTGATAATTCACCCCTCCACTTT. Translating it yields CASSLGGDRADNSPLHF. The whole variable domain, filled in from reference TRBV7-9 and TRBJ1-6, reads DTGVSQNPRHKITKRGQNVTFRCDPISEHNRLYWYRQTLGQGPEFLTYFQNEAQLEKSRLLSDRFSAERPKGSFSTLEIQRTEQGDSAMYLCASSLGGDRADNSPLHFGNGTRLTVT.

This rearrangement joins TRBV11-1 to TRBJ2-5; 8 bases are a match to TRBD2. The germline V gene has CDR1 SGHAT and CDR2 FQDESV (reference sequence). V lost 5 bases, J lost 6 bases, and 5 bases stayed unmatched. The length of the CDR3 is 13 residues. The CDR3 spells CASSATSGKTQYF. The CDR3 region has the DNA TGTGCCAGCAGCGCTACTAGCGGAAAGACCCAGTACTTC.

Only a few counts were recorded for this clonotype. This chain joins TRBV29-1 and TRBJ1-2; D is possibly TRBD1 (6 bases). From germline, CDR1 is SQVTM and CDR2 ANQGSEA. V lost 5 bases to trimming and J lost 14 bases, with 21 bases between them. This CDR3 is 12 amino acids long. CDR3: CSVTTGTTMETF. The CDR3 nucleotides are TGCAGCGTTACGACCGGGACAACCATGGAGACCTTC.

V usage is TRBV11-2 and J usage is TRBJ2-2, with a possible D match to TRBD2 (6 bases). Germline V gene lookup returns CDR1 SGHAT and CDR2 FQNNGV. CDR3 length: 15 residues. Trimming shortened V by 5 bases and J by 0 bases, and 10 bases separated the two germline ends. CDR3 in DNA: TGTGCCAGCAGCCCGCGACTAGCGAACACCGGGGAGCTGTTTTTT. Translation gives CASSPRLANTGELFF.

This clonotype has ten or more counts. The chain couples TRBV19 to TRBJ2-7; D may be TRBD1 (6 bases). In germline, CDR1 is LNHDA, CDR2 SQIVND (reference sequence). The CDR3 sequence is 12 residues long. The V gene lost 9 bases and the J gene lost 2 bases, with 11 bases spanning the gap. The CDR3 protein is CASSTGPYEQYF. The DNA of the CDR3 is TGTGCCAGCTCGACAGGCCCCTACGAGCAGTACTTC.

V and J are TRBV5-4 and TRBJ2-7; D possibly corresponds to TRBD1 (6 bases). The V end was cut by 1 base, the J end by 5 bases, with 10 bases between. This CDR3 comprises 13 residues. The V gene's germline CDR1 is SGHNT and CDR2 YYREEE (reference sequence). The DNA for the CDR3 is TGTGCCAGCAGCTTGCAGGGGCCCAACGAGCAGTACTTC. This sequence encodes CASSLQGPNEQYF.

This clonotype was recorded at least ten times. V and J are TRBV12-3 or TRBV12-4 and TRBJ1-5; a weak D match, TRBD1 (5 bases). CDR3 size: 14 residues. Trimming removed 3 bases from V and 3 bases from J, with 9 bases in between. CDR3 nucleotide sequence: TGTGCCAGCAGTTTTAGACAGATCAATCAGCCCCAGCATTTT. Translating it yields CASSFRQINQPQHF.

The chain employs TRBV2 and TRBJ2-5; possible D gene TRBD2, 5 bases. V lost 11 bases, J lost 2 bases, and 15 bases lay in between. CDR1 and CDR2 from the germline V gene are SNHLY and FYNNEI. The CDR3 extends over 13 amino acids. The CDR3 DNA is TGTGCCGGGCGCAGGACTCGACAAGAGACCCAGTACTTC. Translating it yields CAGRRTRQETQYF.

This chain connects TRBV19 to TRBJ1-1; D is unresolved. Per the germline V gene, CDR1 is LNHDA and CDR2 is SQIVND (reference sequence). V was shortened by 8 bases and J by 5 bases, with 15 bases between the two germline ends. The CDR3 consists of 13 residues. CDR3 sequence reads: CASDAELGTEAFF. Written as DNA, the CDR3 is TGTGCCAGTGACGCCGAGTTGGGGACTGAAGCTTTCTTT.

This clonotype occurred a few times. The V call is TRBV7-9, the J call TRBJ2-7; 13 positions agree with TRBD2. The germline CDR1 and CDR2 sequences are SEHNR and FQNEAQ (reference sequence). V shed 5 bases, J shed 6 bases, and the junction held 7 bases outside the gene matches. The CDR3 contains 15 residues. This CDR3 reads CASSLQLAGGGEQYF. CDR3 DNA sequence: TGTGCCAGCAGCCTTCAACTAGCGGGAGGGGGCGAGCAGTACTTC.

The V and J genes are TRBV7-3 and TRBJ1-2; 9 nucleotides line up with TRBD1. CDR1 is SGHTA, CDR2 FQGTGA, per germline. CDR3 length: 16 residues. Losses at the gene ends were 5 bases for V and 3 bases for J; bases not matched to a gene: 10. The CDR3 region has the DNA TGTGCCAGCAGCAGGACAGGGGAAACTACGTACTATGGCTACACCTTC. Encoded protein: CASSRTGETTYYGYTF.

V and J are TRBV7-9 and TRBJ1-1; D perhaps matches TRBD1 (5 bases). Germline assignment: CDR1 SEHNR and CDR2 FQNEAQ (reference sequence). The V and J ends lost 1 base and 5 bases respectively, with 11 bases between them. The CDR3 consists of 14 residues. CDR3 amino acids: CASSLVPGETEAFF. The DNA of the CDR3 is TGTGCCAGCAGCTTAGTCCCGGGGGAGACTGAAGCTTTCTTT.

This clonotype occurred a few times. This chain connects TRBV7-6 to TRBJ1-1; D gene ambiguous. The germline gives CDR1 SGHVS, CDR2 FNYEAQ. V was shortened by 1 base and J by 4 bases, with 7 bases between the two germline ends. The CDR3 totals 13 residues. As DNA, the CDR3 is TGTGCCAGCAGCTTAGATCAGACCACTGAAGCTTTCTTT. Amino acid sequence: CASSLDQTTEAFF.

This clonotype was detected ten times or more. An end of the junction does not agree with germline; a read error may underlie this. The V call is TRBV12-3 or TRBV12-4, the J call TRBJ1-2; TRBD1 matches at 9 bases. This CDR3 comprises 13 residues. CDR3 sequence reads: CASSFGLDRGLRF. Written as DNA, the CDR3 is TGTGCCAGCAGTTTTGGGCTGGACAGGGGACTTCGTTTC.

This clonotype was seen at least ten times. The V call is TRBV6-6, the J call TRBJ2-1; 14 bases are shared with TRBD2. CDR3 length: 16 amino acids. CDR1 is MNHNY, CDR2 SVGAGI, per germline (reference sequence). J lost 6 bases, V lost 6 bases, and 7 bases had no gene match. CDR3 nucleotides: TGTGCCAGCAGACCACCCGGGACTAGCGGGAGCAATGAGCAGTTCTTC. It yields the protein CASRPPGTSGSNEQFF.